Listed below are T cell receptor beta chains from one sample, sequenced in a study of shared clonotypes between healthy human individuals. The table came from immunoSEQ multiplex PCR; TCRdb's copy has only in-frame clones and leaves some out. The table includes over 2 million clones, 85% to 95% detected once. The sequenced sample was naive CD4+ T cells sorted from blood. The receptor source for this set is a man younger than 35 in good health. Each CDR3 is given with its conserved first and last residue.

v_call: TRBV2
cdr3_aa: CASSPGGPDTQYF

v_call: TRBV29-1
cdr3_aa: CSVRRGLDEAYEQYF

v_call: TRBV5-1
cdr3_aa: CASSLGQGGTEAFF

v_call: TRBV10-3
cdr3_aa: CATRKGDRENSPLHF

v_call: TRBV29-1
cdr3_aa: CSVVISGPSTDTQYF

v_call: TRBV15
cdr3_aa: CATSRANSGGRREEQYF

v_call: TRBV7-2
cdr3_aa: CAGSLDGTSTRGYTF

v_call: TRBV5-1
cdr3_aa: CASSLLGDTGELFF

v_call: TRBV6-6
cdr3_aa: CATPVAGGPNNEQFF

v_call: TRBV30
cdr3_aa: CAWSAQAKGTDGYTF

v_call: TRBV5-1
cdr3_aa: CASSLADRVRGYTF

v_call: TRBV5-5
cdr3_aa: CASSYYPRGLNTEAFF

v_call: TRBV4-1
cdr3_aa: CASSQFLTETQYF

v_call: TRBV5-1
cdr3_aa: CASSNRDGSSGANVLTF

v_call: TRBV7-8
cdr3_aa: CASSGTSVKGSRTDTQYF

v_call: TRBV10-3
cdr3_aa: CAISPGQGADGELFF

v_call: TRBV5-4
cdr3_aa: CASSLAGRADTQYF

v_call: TRBV28
cdr3_aa: CASSFLGREMTETHHYEQYF

v_call: TRBV30
cdr3_aa: CAWRGAARETQYF

v_call: TRBV7-9
cdr3_aa: CASSPQIRTSSSQYF

v_call: TRBV25-1
cdr3_aa: CASSERISYTEAFF

v_call: TRBV30
cdr3_aa: CAWKSGKVSGRGRETQYF

v_call: TRBV27
cdr3_aa: CASSLSRNAAEQYF

v_call: TRBV19
cdr3_aa: CASSTQQGGSYEQYF

v_call: TRBV7-2
cdr3_aa: CASSFQPEGSPLHF

v_call: TRBV6-1
cdr3_aa: CASSGTSDETQYF

v_call: TRBV5-1
cdr3_aa: CASSLDAAYEQYF

v_call: TRBV2
cdr3_aa: CASSDNRLYTEAFF

v_call: TRBV6-5
cdr3_aa: CASFRGQAEAFF